Shown below are 27 T cell receptor delta chains from a single sample sequenced in a study of γδ T cells in repeated Plasmodium falciparum infection. Bulk repertoires came from Vgamma9/Vdelta2+ or Vdelta2-negative gammadelta T cells flow-sorted from PBMC. TCRdb re-called the multiplex PCR reads via CATT. The data contain tens of thousands of delta-chain clones, over 1.3% of them singletons. The specimen was gamma-delta T cells from blood. These receptors came from a pool of human donors (malaria-infected and uninfected, not separated).

A note on this clone: A read error likely explains why the TCRdb protein, taken from a much larger clone, differs from this DNA's translation at residue 5; the protein shown is translated from the DNA. The J gene is TRDJ1, the V gene TRDV2, with D possibly being TRDD3 (6 bases). CDR1 GEAIGNYY and CDR2 EKD come from the germline V gene. V lost 3 bases and J lost 0, with 25 bases in between. The CDR3 runs 19 residues. CDR3 in amino acids: CACDPLLQSGGAHTDKLIF. The CDR3 DNA reads as TGTGCCTGTGACCCCCTTCTTCAGAGTGGGGGTGCCCACACCGATAAACTCATCTTT.

In its sample, this clone was seen a few times. A read error is the likely source, as a far larger clone sits one nucleotide away. Other nucleotide sequences from this sample produce the same CDR3. The V gene is listed as TRDV2; no J gene was called; the D call in the table, TRDD3, was not verified against the DNA. The CDR3 is 16 residues long. CDR1 is GEAIGNYY and CDR2 is EKD in the germline V gene. CDR3 sequence: CACDTGIYRITDKLIF. For the CDR3, the DNA is TGTGCCTGTGACACGGGGATTTATAGGATCACCGATAAGCTCATCTTT.

This clone was observed a few times. The likely explanation is a read error, given a far larger clone one base away. Other DNA sequences in this specimen translate into the identical CDR3. The V and J genes are TRDV1 and TRDJ1; TRDD3 matches 8 bases. CDR1 and CDR2 from the germline V gene are TSWWSYY and QGS. This CDR3 has 16 residues. V shed 8 bases, J shed 1 base, and the junction held 12 bases outside the gene matches. The CDR3 spells CALRKWGIYGTDKLIF. CDR3 DNA sequence: TGTGCTCTTAGGAAGTGGGGGATTTATGGCACCGATAAACTCATCTTT.

Note on this clone: A read error is likely here: a far larger clone is one base away. At the DNA level, this CDR3 is encoded by other sequences in the same sample as well. This sequence joins TRDV1 and TRDJ1, with D maybe TRDD3 (6 bases). The J gene, absent from TCRdb, was called here by matching the DNA to germline. Germline lookup yields CDR1 TSWWSYY and CDR2 QGS. The CDR3 spans 25 residues. The CDR3 is CALGELLTALPGVLEVTLYTDKLIF. Written as DNA, the CDR3 is TGTGCTCTGGGGGAACTGTTGACAGCCCTACCCGGTGTACTGGAGGTCACACTGTACACCGATAAACTCATCTTT.

Comment on this clone: TCRdb lists the protein of a much larger clone for this DNA, which differs at residue 3, so this is likely a read error; the protein given here is translated from the DNA itself. The same CDR3 is also encoded by other DNA sequences in this sample. This chain connects TRDV2 to TRDJ3; 12 nucleotides match TRDD3. In the absence of a J gene in TCRdb, the DNA was matched to germline to assign it here. Germline V gene data show CDR1 as GEAIGNYY and CDR2 as EKD. The CDR3 has 18 residues. CDR3 sequence reads: CARDTGGYSSWDTRQMFF. CDR3 nucleotide sequence: TGTGCCCGTGACACTGGGGGATACAGCTCCTGGGACACCCGACAGATGTTTTTC.

This clone was counted ten times or more. The protein given by TCRdb reflects a much larger clone and differs at residue 16 from this DNA's translation, likely from a read error; the protein shown is the DNA's translation. The V gene is TRDV2, the J gene TRDJ2; 13 bases fit TRDD3. The J gene, not given by TCRdb, was assigned here from a germline match of the nucleotide sequence. The CDR3 spans 20 residues. Germline CDR1 and CDR2: GEAIGNYY and EKD. CDR3 sequence reads: CACDPVYPSTGGYGTEQLFF. DNA of the CDR3: TGTGCCTGTGACCCTGTATATCCCAGTACTGGGGGATACGGCACAGAACAACTCTTCTTT.

Turning to this clone: This DNA's translation differs at residue 18 from TCRdb's protein, which comes from a much larger clone; a read error is likely, and the protein shown is translated from the DNA. V is TRDV1 and J is TRDJ1; 9 bases are a match to TRDD3. Since TCRdb gives no J gene, matching the DNA to germline was used here to assign it. The germline V gene encodes CDR1 TSWWSYY and CDR2 QGS. This CDR3 has 21 residues. The CDR3 spells CALGESTRYWGTRGYTDRLIF. In DNA, the CDR3 is TGTGCTCTTGGGGAAAGCACTAGGTACTGGGGGACCCGGGGGTACACCGATAGACTCATCTTT.

A word on this clone: A far larger clone is only one base removed, so a read error is likely. This sample includes further DNA sequences coding for the same CDR3. This chain connects TRDV3 to TRDJ1, with D unclear. With 4 bases removed from V and 0 bases from J, the gap between germline ends came to 21 bases. CDR3 length: 16 amino acids. Germline V CDR1 and CDR2: TVYSNPD, GDNSRS (reference sequence). CDR3 protein: CASMAKMGPYTDKLIF. CDR3 coding DNA: TGTGCCTCGATGGCAAAAATGGGCCCTTACACCGATAAACTCATCTTT.

There are a few counts of this clone. The translation of this DNA and the TCRdb protein of a much larger clone differ at residue 6, probably owing to a read error; the protein shown here is translated from the DNA. J is TRDJ1 and V is TRDV1, with TRDD3 matching over 11 bases. Matching the DNA to germline supplied the J gene, which TCRdb does not give. Trimming removed 1 base from V and 8 bases from J; junction bases left unmatched: 9. This CDR3 is built from 16 residues. CDR1 and CDR2 from the germline V gene are TSWWSYY and QGS. The CDR3 spells CALGEPSFWGIQKLIF. The CDR3 coding sequence is TGTGCTCTTGGGGAACCCTCCTTCTGGGGGATACAAAAACTCATCTTT.

This clone has a count of ten or more. TCRdb's listed protein matches a much larger clone and diverges from this DNA's translation at residue 11, likely through a read error; the protein shown comes from the DNA. The chain joins TRDV2 to TRDJ1; 11 bases are shared with TRDD3. The J gene was not available in TCRdb and was assigned here by matching the DNA to germline segments. Germline CDR1 GEAIGNYY, CDR2 EKD. J lost 10 bases, V lost 2 bases, and 8 bases had no gene match. The CDR3 spans 14 residues. CDR3 residues: CACDKLGDKGRLIF. CDR3 DNA: TGTGCCTGTGACAAACTGGGGGATAAGGGAAGACTCATCTTT.

A remark on this clone: The mismatch at residue 8 between this DNA's translation and the TCRdb protein of a much larger clone likely reflects a read error; the protein shown is translated from the DNA. The chain couples TRDV3 to TRDJ1; TRDD3 agrees at 8 bases. Trimming took 3 bases from V and 0 from J; bases not matched to a gene: 12. This CDR3 has 16 amino acids. Germline CDR1 and CDR2: TVYSNPD and GDNSRS (reference sequence). The CDR3: CAFAGGIWTYTDKLIF. CDR3 in DNA: TGTGCCTTCGCTGGGGGGATATGGACATACACCGATAAACTCATCTTT.

On this clone itself: The protein TCRdb gives is from a much larger clone and does not agree with this DNA's translation at residue 14, likely a read error; the protein shown here comes from the DNA. TRDV1 is the V gene, and the J gene was not called; the table's D call, TRDD3, has no DNA check behind it. This CDR3 spans 16 amino acids. Germline values: CDR1 TSWWSYY, CDR2 QGS. For the CDR3, the DNA is TGTGCTCTTGGGGAAAGTGGGGGGGGACCCACCGATAAACCCATCTTT. Its protein product is CALGESGGGPTDKPIF.

This clone has a count of ten or more. The V and J genes are TRDV1 and TRDJ1; TRDD3 aligns across 8 bases. V lost 5 bases and J lost 0; bases outside the gene matches: 26. Germline V gene lookup returns CDR1 TSWWSYY and CDR2 QGS. The CDR3 totals 22 residues. In nucleotides, the CDR3 is TGTGCTCTTGGGTCCCGCGGGGTACTGGGGGCTGTTATACGGTCCAACACCGATAAACTCATCTTT. It yields the protein CALGSRGVLGAVIRSNTDKLIF.

This clone has just a few counts. With a far larger clone one base away, a read error is the likely cause. The same CDR3 also results from other DNA sequences found in this sample. This chain links TRDV2 with TRDJ2, with no clear D. With 2 bases removed from V and 5 bases from J, the gap between germline ends came to 14 bases. The germline V gene has CDR1 GEAIGNYY and CDR2 EKD. This CDR3 contains 15 residues. The CDR3: CACDNVGIGTAQLFF. CDR3 DNA: TGTGCCTGTGACAACGTGGGAATTGGTACAGCACAACTCTTCTTT.

With respect to this clone: This likely traces to a read error, being one base from a far larger clone. The sample has other DNA sequences that encode this CDR3 too. CDR3 coding DNA: TGTGCTCTTGGGGAACCCCCCGGCTCCTACTGGGGGATACGCCGAATTGATGCCGATAAACTCATCTTT. Amino acids: CALGEPPGSYWGIRRIDADKLIF. The chain joins TRDV1 to TRDJ1; 13 nucleotides match TRDD3. Assignment of the J gene here rests on matching the DNA to germline, because TCRdb gives none. CDR3 length: 23 amino acids. Germline CDR1 TSWWSYY, CDR2 QGS. The V and J ends lost 1 base and 3 bases, in that order; junction bases with no gene match: 23.

This clone has just a few counts. The TCRdb protein, from a much larger clone, departs from this DNA's translation at residue 10, likely by read error; the protein shown derives from the DNA. The chain couples TRDV2 to TRDJ1; 7 bases map to TRDD3. V gave up 3 bases and J gave up 7 bases; unmatched junction bases: 10. The CDR3 runs 14 residues. CDR1 is GEAIGNYY and CDR2 is EKD in the germline V gene. The DNA for the CDR3 is TGTGCCTGTGACCCTATTACTGGGGCCGGTAAACTCATCTTT. Protein: CACDPITGAGKLIF.

This clone was counted a few times. A far larger clone is just one base off, so this is likely a read error. This sample also contains other DNA sequences that code for the same CDR3. The rearrangement joins TRDV2 to TRDJ1, with TRDD3 matching 7 bases. TCRdb is silent on the J gene; assignment here came from matching the DNA to germline. Trimming at V came to 1 base and at J to 0 bases, leaving 16 bases not matched to a gene. There are 19 residues in the CDR3. Germline CDR1 is GEAIGNYY and CDR2 is EKD. DNA for the CDR3: TGTGCCTGTGACACTGTTGGGGGGTACGAGGGGGGATACACCGATAAACTCATCTTT. Protein product: CACDTVGGYEGGYTDKLIF.

This clone was found a few times. A far larger clone is just one base off, so this is likely a read error. This CDR3 is also generated by other DNA sequences in the sample. The genes are TRDV2 and TRDJ1, with D possibly TRDD3 on 6 matching bases. TCRdb is silent on the J gene; assignment here came from matching the DNA to germline. Trimming left V 0 bases short and J 3 bases short, with 25 bases between. CDR1 is GEAIGNYY, CDR2 EKD, per germline. The CDR3 length is 19 residues. DNA for the CDR3: TGTGCCTGTGACACCGTTGGCCTCGAGGGTGGGATAAGGGCCGATAAACTCATCTTT. Its translation: CACDTVGLEGGIRADKLIF.

This clone was found a few times. TCRdb lists the protein of a much larger clone for this DNA, which differs at residue 14, so this is likely a read error; the protein given here is translated from the DNA itself. The chain uses TRDV1 and TRDJ1, with a possible D match to TRDD3 (6 bases). TCRdb gives no J gene; it was assigned here by matching the DNA to germline. This CDR3 is 24 amino acids long. Between the trimmed V and J ends, which lost 0 bases and 2 bases, there was a span of 37 bases. Germline CDR1 TSWWSYY, CDR2 QGS. The CDR3 DNA sequence: TGTGCTCTTGGGGAACTTAGAAGATATACCCCTCGGGGGACATGGCGGGGGGAAACCGATAAACTCATCTTT. Residues: CALGELRRYTPRGTWRGETDKLIF.

This clone was observed a handful of times. The protein in TCRdb stems from a much larger clone and differs at residue 11 from this DNA's translation, likely a read error; here the protein is translated from the DNA. The chain couples TRDV2 to TRDJ3; 9 bases agree with TRDD3. TCRdb offers no J gene call, so here the DNA was matched to germline to obtain one. Germline V gene data show CDR1 as GEAIGNYY and CDR2 as EKD. There are 21 residues in the CDR3. J was trimmed by 0 bases and V by 0 bases; bases with no gene match: 11. CDR3 region: CACDTGGTGGQSSWDTRQMFF. CDR3 coding DNA: TGTGCCTGTGACACCGGGGGTACTGGGGGACAAAGCTCCTGGGACACCCGACAGATGTTTTTC.

In regard to this clone: The protein TCRdb gives is from a much larger clone and does not agree with this DNA's translation at residue 10, likely a read error; the protein shown here comes from the DNA. This sequence joins TRDV2 and TRDJ2, with a possible D match to TRDD3 (6 bases). Matching the DNA to germline supplied the J gene, which TCRdb does not give. The length of the CDR3 is 16 residues. Trimming took off 1 base at V and 3 bases at J, with 14 bases between the two ends. The V gene's germline CDR1 is GEAIGNYY and CDR2 EKD. CDR3 residues: CACDTKGEAVTAQLFF. In nucleotides, the CDR3 is TGTGCCTGTGACACGAAGGGGGAAGCTGTGACAGCACAACTCTTCTTT.

About this clone: A far larger clone differs by one base, so this is likely a read error. This chain joins TRDV2 and TRDJ3; 8 bases are a match to TRDD3. The J gene, missing from TCRdb, was assigned here through DNA to germline matching. This CDR3 region has 18 residues. CDR1 and CDR2 (germline): GEAIGNYY, EKD. The CDR3 nucleotides read TGTGCCTGTGACACATGGGGGATTTCCTCCTGGGACACCCGGCAGATGTTTTTC. Translating gives CACDTWGISSWDTRQMFF.

In the case of this clone: TCRdb shows a much larger clone's protein in place of this DNA's translation, and the two differ at residue 14, likely through a read error; the protein shown is translated from the DNA. The J gene has no call, while the V gene is TRDV1; the table assigns TRDD3, which was not confirmed against the DNA. The CDR3 consists of 16 residues. Germline-derived CDR1 and CDR2 are TSWWSYY and QGS. The CDR3 sequence is CALGEPVDSYTDKPIF. As DNA, the CDR3 is TGTGCTCTTGGGGAACCCGTTGACTCCTACACCGATAAACCCATCTTT.

This clone was observed a handful of times. The TCRdb record carries a much larger clone's protein, which differs from this DNA's translation at residue 11; a read error is the likely cause, and the protein listed here is the DNA translation. The chain uses TRDV1 and TRDJ1; possibly TRDD2 for D (5 bases). The J gene is not listed in TCRdb, so it was assigned here from a DNA match to germline. V lost 4 bases and J lost 4, with 19 bases in between. CDR1 and CDR2 from the germline V gene are TSWWSYY and QGS. This CDR3 spans 16 amino acids. CDR3 loop: CALGASDAETIDKLIF. The DNA for the CDR3 is TGTGCTCTTGGGGCTTCCGATGCTGAGACAATCGATAAACTCATCTTT.

This clone has more than one count but fewer than ten. TCRdb's protein for this DNA is that of a much larger clone and differs from the translation at residue 13, likely a read error; the protein shown is the DNA translation. No call exists for the J gene, whereas the V gene is TRDV1; no DNA check was done on the table's D call, TRDD3. The germline gives CDR1 TSWWSYY, CDR2 QGS. This CDR3 comprises 19 residues. The CDR3 sequence is CALGPQGAFLRWETEGLIF. The DNA of the CDR3 is TGTGCTCTTGGGCCACAGGGAGCCTTCCTACGTTGGGAGACCGAGGGGCTCATCTTT.

With regard to this clone: One base separates it from a far larger clone, so it is likely a read error. Other DNA sequences in this sample translate to the same CDR3. The genes are TRDV2 and TRDJ1; 13 nucleotides match TRDD3. The J gene is absent in TCRdb and was assigned here via DNA matching to germline. This CDR3 spans 15 amino acids. Germline V gene lookup returns CDR1 GEAIGNYY and CDR2 EKD. The CDR3 DNA follows: TGTGCCTGTACCACTGGGGGATACGGCACCGACAAACTCATCTTT. Its protein is CACTTGGYGTDKLIF.

A word on this clone: A single base is all that separates this from a far larger clone, so a read error is likely. The identical CDR3 is also encoded by other nucleotide sequences in the sample. The chain carries TRDV2 and TRDJ1, with a tentative D call TRDD2 (5 bases). This CDR3 is built from 19 residues. Trimming stripped 5 bases from V and 1 base from J, with 28 bases between. Germline values: CDR1 GEAIGNYY, CDR2 EKD. The CDR3 coding sequence is TGTGCCTGTGGCAGCGCCCTTTCTTCCGAGGGACTCCCCACCGATAAACTCATCTTT. Its protein product is CACGSALSSEGLPTDKLIF.